This T cell receptor (beta chain) appears in the sequencing data of a study of technical replicates of blood from several donors. CDR3 length equals 13 residues. Trimming stripped 0 bases from V and 5 bases from J, with 7 bases between. Germline loops: CDR1 SGHTA, CDR2 FQGTGA. TCRdb's copy holds only in-frame clones and misses some; the assay was immunoSEQ multiplex PCR. The sample contains about 88,000 clones, around 93% of which appear only once. The chain couples TRBV7-3 to TRBJ2-5; no reliable D call. This TCR derives from a human donor in good health. The sequenced sample consisted of T cells isolated from PBMCs. The CDR3 sequence is CASSLTQRETQYF. As DNA, the CDR3 is TGTGCCAGCAGCTTAACGCAGAGGGAGACCCAGTACTTC.